These T cell receptor beta chains were read from a single sample in a study of blood T cell repertoires in COVID-19. Method: immunoSEQ multiplex PCR; TCRdb's copy keeps in-frame clones and lacks some. The data hold about 270,000 clones, with approximately 85% observed a single time. Sequencing was carried out using peripheral blood. The receptors stem from a woman in her 70s with acute or convalescent COVID-19. The CDR3 runs from the conserved cysteine through the conserved F or W. D genes are given only for firm matches. Clone size is shown for a subset of rows, as once, few, many or a class of expanded clone.

D	length	V	size	J	DNA	CDR3
TRBD2	16	TRBV2	-	TRBJ2-5	TGTGCCAGCAGTGAGGGCGGCGGGGGGAATGGAGAGACCCAGTACTTC	CASSEGGGGNGETQYF
TRBD1	18	TRBV5-4	-	TRBJ2-2	TGTGCCAGCAGCTTCAACAGGGGTACTGGGGGCAGGAACGGGGAGCTGTTTTTT	CASSFNRGTGGRNGELFF
TRBD1	17	TRBV7-9	-	TRBJ1-2	TGTGCCAGCAGCTTATACAGCAGGCAGGGGGCTAACTATGGCTACACCTTC	CASSLYSRQGANYGYTF
-	14	TRBV9	-	TRBJ1-3	TGTGCCAGCAGTTCCATGAGCTCTGGAAACACCATATATTTT	CASSSMSSGNTIYF
TRBD1	15	TRBV19	-	TRBJ1-4	TGTGCCAGTAGTCCGCTACGGACAGGGGCTGAAAAACTGTTTTTT	CASSPLRTGAEKLFF
-	14	TRBV7-8	-	TRBJ2-5	TGTGCCAGCAGCTCTGGGGGCTCTTTTGAGACCCAGTACTTC	CASSSGGSFETQYF
TRBD2	16	TRBV3-1/TRBV3-2	-	TRBJ2-3	TGTGCCAGCAGCCAGCGGGGGACTTCTAGCACAGATACGCAGTATTTT	CASSQRGTSSTDTQYF
-	13	TRBV2	-	TRBJ1-1	TGTGCCAGCCTAAGGGGTATGAACACTGAAGCTTTCTTT	CASLRGMNTEAFF
-	11	TRBV18	once	TRBJ1-1	TGTGCCAGCGGATTTCAGGGAGAAGCTTTCTTT	CASGFQGEAFF
-	12	TRBV12-5	-	TRBJ1-1	TGTGCTAGTGGTTTCGGGGACACTGAAGCTTTCTTT	CASGFGDTEAFF
-	13	TRBV7-2	-	TRBJ2-7	TGTGCCAGCAGCTTGGGAGTCCGAAACGAGCAGTACTTC	CASSLGVRNEQYF
-	13	TRBV6-5	-	TRBJ2-5	TGTGCCAGCACCCCGCCGGGAGTGGAGACCCAGTACTTC	CASTPPGVETQYF
-	14	TRBV5-6	-	TRBJ2-5	TGTGCCAGCAGCCCACTAGAAGACGGAGAGACCCAGTACTTC	CASSPLEDGETQYF
-	16	TRBV18	-	TRBJ1-5	TGTGCCAGCTCACCGCCTCAGGCAGGGGACAATCAGCCCCAGCATTTT	CASSPPQAGDNQPQHF
-	11	TRBV25-1	-	TRBJ1-4	TGTGCCAGCAGGGCGGGAGGAAAACTGTTTTTT	CASRAGGKLFF
-	13	TRBV6-5	-	TRBJ1-1	TGTGCCAGCAGCGGGGTTAGAGGCACTGAAGCTTTCTTT	CASSGVRGTEAFF
TRBD1	15	TRBV5-1	-	TRBJ2-7	TGCGCCAGCAGCTTCCTAGGACAGGGATTGGGAGAGCAGTACTTC	CASSFLGQGLGEQYF
-	16	TRBV3-1/TRBV3-2	-	TRBJ2-5	TGTGCCAGCAGCCAAGGAACGGGTGGCGGTGAGAAGACCCAGTACTTC	CASSQGTGGGEKTQYF
-	15	TRBV7-8	-	TRBJ1-5	TGTGCCAGCAGCCGGGGGACGCAGACCAATCAGCCCCAGCATTTT	CASSRGTQTNQPQHF
-	15	TRBV9	-	TRBJ1-1	TGTGCCAGCAGCCCGTCCGGGGGATTGAACACTGAAGCTTTCTTT	CASSPSGGLNTEAFF
-	12	TRBV5-1	-	TRBJ1-4	TGCGCCAGCAGCTTGGACAGGGACAAACTGTTTTTT	CASSLDRDKLFF
TRBD1	13	TRBV7-6	-	TRBJ2-7	TGTGCCAGCAGCGTACGGGGACAGGGCGAGCAGTACTTC	CASSVRGQGEQYF
TRBD1	13	TRBV30	-	TRBJ2-7	TGTGCCTGCAATTCTGGACAGGGCTACGAGCAGTACTTC	CACNSGQGYEQYF
-	14	TRBV6-5	-	TRBJ1-6	TGTGCCAGCAGTCCTGACAGTTATAATTCACCCCTCCACTTT	CASSPDSYNSPLHF
TRBD2	15	TRBV30	-	TRBJ2-2	TGTGCCTGGACCCGTTGGGGGGGGGACACCGGGGAGCTGTTTTTT	CAWTRWGGDTGELFF
-	11	TRBV14	once	TRBJ2-3	TGTGCCAGCAGCCAAGGAGTGACGCAGTATTTT	CASSQGVTQYF
-	13	TRBV14	-	TRBJ1-2	TGTGCCAGCAGCCGGGGAGCTAACTATGGCTACACCTTC	CASSRGANYGYTF
-	14	TRBV7-9	-	TRBJ1-1	TGTGCCAGCGGCTTATCGGGAGGGAACACTGAAGCTTTCTTT	CASGLSGGNTEAFF
TRBD2	18	TRBV4-1	-	TRBJ2-3	TGCGCCAGCAGCCGGGGGCTTGTACTAGCGGGGGGCACAGATACGCAGTATTTT	CASSRGLVLAGGTDTQYF
TRBD1	16	TRBV4-1	once	TRBJ1-4	TGCGCCAGCAGCCAACCCCAAAGGACAGGGAGGGAAAAACTGTTTTTT	CASSQPQRTGREKLFF
-	13	TRBV5-1	-	TRBJ2-7	TGCGCCAGCAGCGCGAACGCCAACTACGAGCAGTACTTC	CASSANANYEQYF
-	12	TRBV5-1	-	TRBJ2-7	TGCGCCAGCAGCTCCCAGACCTACGAGCAGTACTTC	CASSSQTYEQYF
-	13	TRBV7-9	-	TRBJ2-7	TGTGCCAGCGTCCTCGGGGGAACCTACGAGCAGTACTTC	CASVLGGTYEQYF
-	12	TRBV12-3/TRBV12-4	-	TRBJ1-2	TGTGCCAGCGGGGGCGGGAACTATGGCTACACCTTC	CASGGGNYGYTF
TRBD2	14	TRBV5-1	-	TRBJ2-3	TGCGCCAGCGGGCGGGGGTCCAGCACAGATACGCAGTATTTT	CASGRGSSTDTQYF
-	11	TRBV3-1/TRBV3-2	-	TRBJ2-3	TGTGCCAGCAGCCAAGTCGGTACGCAGTATTTT	CASSQVGTQYF
-	15	TRBV10-1	-	TRBJ2-3	TGCGCCAGCAGTGAGGGCCCGCGAAGGGGAGATACGCAGTATTTT	CASSEGPRRGDTQYF
TRBD1	17	TRBV5-6	-	TRBJ1-6	TGTGCCAGCAGCTTGGACAGGGGGTACTCCTATAATTCACCCCTCCACTTT	CASSLDRGYSYNSPLHF
-	12	TRBV7-9	-	TRBJ1-5	TGTGCCAGCAGCTTAGGAATGGCAGGGTGGCATTTT	CASSLGMAGWHF
TRBD1	15	TRBV5-1	-	TRBJ1-4	TGCGCCAGCAGCGGAACAGGGGCCCTTAATGAAAAACTGTTTTTT	CASSGTGALNEKLFF
-	15	TRBV7-7	-	TRBJ1-2	TGTGCCAGCAGCTTGGTTTCGTTAGCTAACTATGGCTACACCTTC	CASSLVSLANYGYTF
-	12	TRBV3-1/TRBV3-2	-	TRBJ1-1	TGTGCCAGCAGCCAACGAGCGGAGGGAGCTTTCTTT	CASSQRAEGAFF
-	12	TRBV10-2	-	TRBJ2-5	TGCGCCAGCAGTGAAGACAGACAGACCCAGTACTTC	CASSEDRQTQYF
TRBD1	16	TRBV3-1/TRBV3-2	-	TRBJ1-1	TGTGCCAGCAGCCTACAACCCCCCGGGACAGGACATAGGGCTTTCTTT	CASSLQPPGTGHRAFF
-	15	TRBV28	-	TRBJ1-6	TGTGCCAGCAGAGGCGGGAGTCACTATAATTCACCCCTCCACTTT	CASRGGSHYNSPLHF
-	12	TRBV6-5	once	TRBJ1-6	TGTGCCAGCAGGGGGGGTAGAACACCCCTCCACTTT	CASRGGRTPLHF